A selection of T cell receptor beta chains follows, all from one sample in a study of CD8 T cells in Susac syndrome. TCRdb re-called the immunoSEQ multiplex PCR reads with MiXCR, one entry per CDR3 protein. The data contain approximately 190,000 distinct CDR3 sequences, around 93% of them singletons. The sample comprised CD8+ T cells from PBMCs. The receptors come from a human donor with Susac syndrome. The conserved cysteine and the conserved F or W are not part of the CDR3 here. Not all rows give a size; the values are once, few, many and, for expanded clones, a class.

TRBV7-9	TRBJ2-1	.	ASSLEFYDNEQF
TRBV4-1	TRBJ1-1	.	ASSPSGGNTEAF
TRBV13	TRBJ2-3	.	ASSLRLTDTQY
TRBV10-3	TRBJ2-5	.	AIRISGGEETQY
TRBV30	TRBJ1-1	.	AWSVVLNTEAF
TRBV27	TRBJ2-3	.	ASSLYTSQTDTQY
TRBV6-6	TRBJ1-4	once	ATKKNTGIVNEKLF
TRBV10-3	TRBJ1-1	.	AINQGNTEAF
TRBV7-9	TRBJ2-2	.	ASSLVGTESGELF
TRBV9	TRBJ1-1	.	ASSGNRDVAF
TRBV9	TRBJ2-3	.	ASSVDLYTSTDTQY
TRBV5-8	TRBJ1-2	.	ASSFNHGYT
TRBV14	TRBJ2-7	.	ASSHPDRGAYEQY
TRBV4-1	TRBJ1-2	.	ASSQQLTDRVPEGYT
TRBV13	TRBJ2-6	.	ASSLGNSGANVLT
TRBV20-1	TRBJ2-1	.	SAWGSYNEQF
TRBV18	TRBJ1-5	once	ASSPNPGRENQPQH
TRBV7-9	TRBJ2-5	.	ASSGLAEQETQY
TRBV9	TRBJ2-3	.	ASSVGNTDTQY
TRBV20-1	TRBJ2-3	.	SASGLPSSADTQY
TRBV5-6	TRBJ2-2	.	ASSFIQTGELF
TRBV9	TRBJ2-3	.	ASSLGTSGISTDTQY
TRBV5-1	TRBJ1-1	.	ASSLPQGEAF
TRBV20-1	TRBJ2-3	.	SAVTRDNTDTQY
TRBV2	TRBJ1-2	.	ASITTGDYGYT
TRBV23-1	TRBJ2-6	.	ASSQYGGGPGANVLT
TRBV28	TRBJ1-5	.	ASSSGTDKPRQPQH
TRBV2	TRBJ1-1	.	ASSMGGQVVTEAF
TRBV4-1	TRBJ2-1	.	ASSQEDGVYNEQF
TRBV19	TRBJ1-1	.	ASIAKRPGYTEAF
TRBV7-9	TRBJ2-1	.	ASSEGQGADNEQF
TRBV7-8	TRBJ2-5	.	ASSLETQY
TRBV7-2	TRBJ2-1	.	ASQNTGLAGGHEQF
TRBV3-1	TRBJ2-1	.	ASSQRAEQF
TRBV29-1	TRBJ1-6	.	SVALGQVNSPLH